The next 20 T cell receptor beta chains were all read from a single sample in a study of cytomegalovirus exposure and HLA in healthy donors. PCR primers comprised 60 Vbeta and 13 Jbeta primers. TCRdb's table, derived via immunoSEQ multiplex PCR, lists solely in-frame clones and lacks some. The repertoire table contains about 210,000 clones. The source material was PBMCs. The receptors shown here come from a woman under 40 in good health and CMV-seropositive.

The rearrangement uses TRBV30 and TRBJ2-3, with 11 bases aligning to TRBD2. The CDR3 consists of 13 residues. Trimming cost V 7 bases and J 3 bases; bases outside gene matches: 3. The germline CDR1 and CDR2 sequences are GTSNPN and SVGIG (reference sequence). The CDR3 nucleotides are TGTGCCTCCCGACTAGCGGGAACAGATACGCAGTATTTT. It encodes CASRLAGTDTQYF.

V gene TRBV5-6 combines with J gene TRBJ1-1, with D possibly being TRBD1 (6 bases). The V end lost 6 bases, the J end lost 1 base, and 13 bases lay between the germline ends. There are 14 residues in the CDR3. CDR1 SGHDT and CDR2 YYEEEE come from the germline V gene. CDR3 sequence reads: CASNSRGRNTEAFF. As DNA, the CDR3 is TGTGCCAGCAACTCCAGGGGACGGAACACTGAAGCTTTCTTT. Together with reference TRBV5-6 and TRBJ1-1, the CDR3 gives the full variable domain: DAGVTQSPTHLIKTRGQQVTLRCSPKSGHDTVSWYQQALGQGPQFIFQYYEEEERQRGNFPDRFSGHQFPNYSSELNVNALLLGDSALYLCASNSRGRNTEAFFGQGTRLTVV.

The DNA of the CDR3 is TGCGCCAGCAGTCCAAAGGGGCTCTCCTACAATGAGCAGTTCTTC. Translation gives CASSPKGLSYNEQFF. The rearrangement uses TRBV5-1 and TRBJ2-1; tentatively, D is TRBD1 (5 bases). V shed 5 bases and J shed 0 bases, with 12 bases lying between them. The CDR3 is 15 amino acids. Germline CDR1 and CDR2: SGHRS and YFSETQ.

The chain links TRBV29-1 to TRBJ2-1, with 14 bases that match TRBD2. J was trimmed by 8 bases and V by 7 bases; bases with no gene match: 10. This CDR3 has 15 amino acids. Germline CDR1 SQVTM, CDR2 ANQGSEA. CDR3 sequence: CSASGTSGSIYEQFF. The CDR3 bases are TGCAGCGCCTCCGGGACTAGCGGGAGTATATATGAGCAGTTCTTC.

The rearrangement joins TRBV18 to TRBJ1-4, with 9 bases identical to TRBD1. V shed 3 bases, J shed 8 bases, and the junction held 4 bases outside the gene matches. The CDR3 is made up of 14 amino acids. Germline CDR1 and CDR2: KGHSH and LQKENI. In DNA, the CDR3 is TGTGCCAGCTCACCGACAGGGGGACAGGAAAAACTGTTTTTT. This codes for CASSPTGGQEKLFF.

The chain joins TRBV6-6 to TRBJ2-2; 13 bases match TRBD2. The length of the CDR3 is 16 residues. Germline loops: CDR1 MNHNY, CDR2 SVGAGI (reference sequence). Trimming cost V 5 bases and J 5 bases; bases outside gene matches: 5. The CDR3 loop is CASSLSTSGRTGELFF. The DNA of the CDR3 is TGTGCCAGCAGTCTGTCGACTAGCGGGAGGACCGGGGAGCTGTTTTTT.

The J gene is TRBJ1-1, the V gene TRBV6-5; 9 nucleotides line up with TRBD1. Germline V gives CDR1 MNHEY, CDR2 SVGAGI. Trimming at V came to 1 base and at J to 3 bases, leaving 0 bases not matched to a gene. This CDR3 is 14 amino acids long. Written as DNA, the CDR3 is TGTGCCAGCAGTTACTGGGACAGGGACACTGAAGCTTTCTTT. The encoded protein is CASSYWDRDTEAFF.

V gene TRBV28 combines with J gene TRBJ1-1, with D possibly TRBD1 on 5 matching bases. Germline-derived CDR1 and CDR2 are MDHEN and SYDVKM. Trimming shortened V by 5 bases and J by 9 bases, and 19 bases separated the two germline ends. The length of the CDR3 is 14 residues. The CDR3 sequence: CASSTTIRGGKAFF. The CDR3 DNA reads TGTGCCAGCAGTACCACGATCCGGGGGGGAAAAGCTTTCTTT.

This chain uses TRBV2 with TRBJ2-5; a weak D match, TRBD1 (6 bases). CDR1 and CDR2 (germline): SNHLY, FYNNEI. Trimming pared 8 bases from V and 1 base from J, leaving 14 bases between. The CDR3 has 14 residues. The CDR3 region is CASHLTGLQETQYF. CDR3 DNA sequence: TGTGCCAGCCACCTTACAGGGCTCCAAGAGACCCAGTACTTC.

The chain couples TRBV10-3 to TRBJ2-7; TRBD1 is a possible D gene (5 bases). The germline V gene has CDR1 ENHRY and CDR2 SYGVKD. CDR3 length equals 12 residues. V lost 5 bases and J 3 bases, leaving 8 bases between the germline ends. CDR3 nucleotide sequence: TGTGCCATCAGTATCCAGGGCTACGAGCAGTACTTC. It specifies CAISIQGYEQYF.

This chain joins TRBV18 and TRBJ1-1; D possibly corresponds to TRBD1 (6 bases). V was pared by 6 bases and J by 4 bases, with 15 bases between. The CDR3 contains 14 residues. Germline CDR1 is KGHSH and CDR2 is LQKENI. This CDR3 reads CASSRRGESTEAFF. In DNA, the CDR3 is TGTGCCAGCTCGCGCAGGGGCGAGAGCACTGAAGCTTTCTTT.

The chain recombines TRBV10-3 with TRBJ2-7; 9 positions agree with TRBD1. Germline V gives CDR1 ENHRY, CDR2 SYGVKD. Trimming at V came to 6 bases and at J to 5 bases, leaving 2 bases not matched to a gene. The CDR3 extends over 12 amino acids. CDR3 DNA: TGTGCCATCAGCCGACAGGGGGACGAGCAGTACTTC. Translated: CAISRQGDEQYF.

The chain joins TRBV6-6 to TRBJ1-2, with 7 bases aligning to TRBD1. The germline gives CDR1 MNHNY, CDR2 SVGAGI (reference sequence). This CDR3 is built from 14 residues. The V and J ends lost 10 bases and 0 bases, in that order; junction bases with no gene match: 8. DNA for the CDR3: TGTGCCACGGGACAGACTGGTTCTAACTATGGCTACACCTTC. Translated: CATGQTGSNYGYTF.

The rearrangement uses TRBV5-1 and TRBJ1-2; D might be TRBD1 (5 bases). The germline gives CDR1 SGHRS, CDR2 YFSETQ. This CDR3 comprises 12 residues. V was clipped by 7 bases and J by 4 bases, with 11 bases between them. The CDR3 coding sequence is TGCGCCAGCTGGGGCCTGTTCTATGGCTACACCTTC. Protein product: CASWGLFYGYTF. The variable domain in full, with the rest retrieved from reference TRBV5-1 and TRBJ1-2, is KAGVTQTPRYLIKTRGQQVTLSCSPISGHRSVSWYQQTPGQGLQFLFEYFSETQRNKGNFPGRFSGRQFSNSRSEMNVSTLELGDSALYLCASWGLFYGYTFGSGTRLTVV.

The rearrangement joins TRBV7-2 to TRBJ2-5, with 13 bases identical to TRBD2. The V gene end was trimmed by 5 bases and the J gene end by 1 base; junction bases not matched to a gene: 4. CDR1 is SGHTA and CDR2 is FQGNSA in the germline V gene. The CDR3 has 16 residues. The CDR3 protein is CASSKRLAGGQETQYF. In nucleotides, the CDR3 is TGTGCCAGCAGCAAGAGACTAGCGGGGGGCCAAGAGACCCAGTACTTC.

The chain has TRBV28 and TRBJ1-5, with D unclear. CDR1 and CDR2 from the germline V gene are MDHEN and SYDVKM. Trimming took off 5 bases at V and 7 bases at J, with 15 bases between the two ends. The CDR3 extends over 14 amino acids. The CDR3 is CASSPLGVGQPQHF. CDR3 nucleotides: TGTGCCAGCAGTCCCTTAGGAGTCGGGCAGCCCCAGCATTTT.

J is TRBJ2-1 and V is TRBV6-1, with TRBD2 matching 7 bases. The ends lost 4 bases at V and 4 bases at J; junction bases unmatched: 7. Germline CDR1 reads MNHNS; CDR2 reads SASEGT. The CDR3 has 15 residues. In DNA, the CDR3 is TGTGCCAGCAGTGCGGGAGCGGGACCATACAATGAGCAGTTCTTC. Encoded protein: CASSAGAGPYNEQFF.

V is TRBV18 and J is TRBJ1-4; the match to TRBD1 covers 9 bases. The germline CDR1 and CDR2 sequences are KGHSH and LQKENI. The V gene end was trimmed by 4 bases and the J gene end by 7 bases; junction bases not matched to a gene: 4. There are 14 residues in the CDR3. The CDR3 DNA reads TGTGCCAGCTCACTACCGACAGGGGGTGAAAAACTGTTTTTT. Protein product: CASSLPTGGEKLFF.

The rearrangement uses TRBV5-1 and TRBJ1-3; D is ambiguous. The CDR3 sequence is 13 residues long. From germline, CDR1 is SGHRS and CDR2 YFSETQ. Trimming pared 0 bases from V and 2 bases from J, leaving 3 bases between. The CDR3 loop reads CASSLDTGNTIYF. The CDR3 coding sequence is TGCGCCAGCAGCTTGGACACTGGAAACACCATATATTTT.

The genes are TRBV18 and TRBJ2-1, with TRBD2 matching over 10 bases. Germline lookup yields CDR1 KGHSH and CDR2 LQKENI. V trimming: 3 bases; J trimming: 8 bases; junction bases outside the gene matches: 13. The CDR3 extends over 17 amino acids. The CDR3 DNA sequence: TGTGCCAGCTCACCCTCCATGGGAGCGGGGGGGCAGGATGAGCAGTTCTTC. Its translation is CASSPSMGAGGQDEQFF.